One and the same sample provided the 17 T cell receptor beta chains below, sequenced in a study of long-term antiretroviral therapy in people with HIV. They ran version v3.0 of the immunoSEQ assay at survey level. Sequenced by immunoSEQ multiplex PCR; TCRdb stores in-frame clones only, minus some. The table shows about 28,000 clones, with about 95% occurring only once. The material sequenced was unsorted PBMCs, taken 5.3 years after starting antiretroviral therapy. The source is a man aged 50 or older with HIV.

In this sample, this clone turned up once. The gene calls are TRBV7-9 and TRBJ1-4; a possible D gene is TRBD1 (6 bases). Germline V gene lookup returns CDR1 SEHNR and CDR2 FQNEAQ (reference sequence). V was trimmed by 5 bases and J by 6 bases, leaving 13 bases between them. The CDR3 totals 14 residues. The CDR3 is CASSPRGGDEKLFF. The CDR3 nucleotides are TGTGCCAGCAGCCCAAGAGGGGGTGATGAAAAACTGTTTTTT.

The chain couples TRBV5-1 to TRBJ2-3; TRBD2 agrees at 8 bases. V gave up 0 bases and J gave up 6 bases; unmatched junction bases: 6. The length of the CDR3 is 15 residues. The germline V gene has CDR1 SGHRS and CDR2 YFSETQ. In DNA form, the CDR3 reads TGCGCCAGCAGCTTGGAGGGACTAGGGTTGGATACGCAGTATTTT. Translation: CASSLEGLGLDTQYF.

This rearrangement joins TRBV7-2 to TRBJ1-4; the D is unclear. Germline lookup yields CDR1 SGHTA and CDR2 FQGNSA. V lost 1 base, J lost 4 bases, and 7 bases lay in between. The CDR3 length is 14 residues. The DNA for the CDR3 is TGTGCCAGCAGCTTAGACGGAAATAATGAAAAACTGTTTTTT. Protein product: CASSLDGNNEKLFF.

This clone showed up just once. J is TRBJ2-3 and V is TRBV30; D possibly matches TRBD1 or TRBD2 (6 bases each). From germline, CDR1 is GTSNPN and CDR2 SVGIG (reference sequence). This CDR3 comprises 15 residues. V shed 0 bases and J shed 4 bases, with 14 bases lying between them. CDR3 in amino acids: CAWSVQGGRSDTQYF. CDR3 DNA: TGTGCCTGGAGTGTACAGGGTGGGAGGTCAGATACGCAGTATTTT.

The CDR3 DNA reads as TGTGCCAGCAGCTTAAAAGATACGCAGTATTTT. Translating it yields CASSLKDTQYF. V usage is TRBV7-6 and J usage is TRBJ2-3, with D unresolved. The CDR3 is made up of 11 amino acids. V was cut by 2 bases and J by 5 bases, with 2 bases left in between. Germline lookup yields CDR1 SGHVS and CDR2 FNYEAQ.

The chain links TRBV10-2 to TRBJ2-2; D gene uncertain. V lost 7 bases and J lost 0, with 6 bases in between. This CDR3 has 13 amino acids. The germline gives CDR1 WSHSY, CDR2 SAAADI. CDR3 sequence (DNA): TGCGCCAGCAAACGGCCGAACACCGGGGAGCTGTTTTTT. Its protein is CASKRPNTGELFF.

This chain connects TRBV18 to TRBJ2-7, with D perhaps TRBD1 (5 bases). The germline V gene encodes CDR1 KGHSH and CDR2 LQKENI. The CDR3 is made up of 13 amino acids. With 3 bases removed from V and 7 bases from J, the gap between germline ends came to 13 bases. The CDR3 is CASSPGLKGEQYF. CDR3 sequence (DNA): TGTGCCAGCTCACCCGGTTTGAAGGGGGAGCAGTACTTC.

The chain combines TRBV5-5 with TRBJ2-7; maybe TRBD1 (6 bases). The CDR3 consists of 13 residues. Trimming left V 5 bases short and J 2 bases short, with 11 bases between. CDR1 and CDR2 (germline): SGHKS, YYEKEE (reference sequence). The CDR3 DNA is TGTGCCAGCAGGCCCCGGGACACCTACGAGCAGTACTTC. It specifies CASRPRDTYEQYF.

The CDR3 region has the DNA TGTGCCAGCAACATAGGGGGCGGCGGCACCGGGGAGCTGTTTTTT. Its translation is CASNIGGGGTGELFF. The chain couples TRBV9 to TRBJ2-2; 7 bases map to TRBD1. Germline assignment: CDR1 SGDLS and CDR2 YYNGEE. This CDR3 comprises 15 residues. Germline trimming cut 6 bases from V and 4 bases from J; bases unmatched to any gene: 9.

The chain employs TRBV19 and TRBJ2-3; weak D call: TRBD1 (6 bases). This CDR3 is 16 amino acids long. CDR1 and CDR2 from the germline V gene are LNHDA and SQIVND (reference sequence). Trimming took 7 bases from V and 3 from J, leaving 20 bases between them. The CDR3 region is CASTPHLTGITDTQYF. CDR3 nucleotides: TGTGCCAGTACACCCCACCTGACAGGAATTACAGATACGCAGTATTTT.

This sequence joins TRBV6-1 and TRBJ1-4, with 7 bases lining up with TRBD1. The germline CDR1 and CDR2 sequences are MNHNS and SASEGT. After removal of 4 bases from V and 8 bases from J, the junction contained 10 bases not matched to a gene. The CDR3 extends over 15 amino acids. CDR3 DNA sequence: TGTGCCAGCAGTGGCGGGGCAGGGGGAAGGGAAAAACTGTTTTTT. It translates to CASSGGAGGREKLFF.

The CDR3 DNA reads as TGTGCCAGCAGCTTAGCCGGGACAGGGGGCTCGACAGATACGCAGTATTTT. This codes for CASSLAGTGGSTDTQYF. The chain uses TRBV11-3 and TRBJ2-3, with 12 bases lining up with TRBD1. The CDR3 length is 17 residues. Germline loops: CDR1 SGHNT, CDR2 YENEEA. After removal of 1 base from V and 3 bases from J, the junction contained 5 bases not matched to a gene.

This chain joins TRBV6-1 and TRBJ2-1; weak D call: TRBD2 (6 bases). This CDR3 region has 13 residues. V gave up 6 bases and J gave up 3 bases, with 9 bases separating them. The germline V gene encodes CDR1 MNHNS and CDR2 SASEGT. The CDR3 reads CASRGLLYNEQFF. For the CDR3, the DNA is TGTGCCAGCAGAGGACTACTCTACAATGAGCAGTTCTTC.

V usage is TRBV6-6 and J usage is TRBJ2-3, with 8 bases lining up with TRBD1. The junction had 10 bases not matched to a gene; V was cut back by 5 bases and J by 6 bases. Germline CDR1 MNHNY, CDR2 SVGAGI (reference sequence). The CDR3 extends over 15 amino acids. DNA for the CDR3: TGTGCCAGCAGTACCGGGACAGGCATGTACGATACGCAGTATTTT. As protein: CASSTGTGMYDTQYF.

The chain recombines TRBV5-1 with TRBJ2-7; TRBD1 is a possible D gene (5 bases). The length of the CDR3 is 12 residues. V shed 0 bases and J shed 5 bases, with 6 bases lying between them. Germline V gene lookup returns CDR1 SGHRS and CDR2 YFSETQ. CDR3 sequence: CASSLGQNEQYF. In DNA, the CDR3 is TGCGCCAGCAGCTTGGGACAGAACGAGCAGTACTTC.

This sequence joins TRBV27 and TRBJ2-1; D is ambiguous. CDR3 length: 13 residues. Per the germline V gene, CDR1 is MNHEY and CDR2 is SMNVEV (reference sequence). The V end was cut by 3 bases, the J end by 8 bases, with 11 bases between. The CDR3 region is CASSFLGPDEQFF. The DNA for the CDR3 is TGTGCCAGCAGTTTCCTCGGACCCGATGAGCAGTTCTTC.

The chain is built from TRBV6-6 and TRBJ2-7; unclear D gene. V lost 9 bases and J 0 bases, leaving 9 bases between the germline ends. This CDR3 has 12 amino acids. Germline V gene data show CDR1 as MNHNY and CDR2 as SVGAGI (reference sequence). The CDR3 is CASKQSSYEQYF. The CDR3 DNA is TGTGCCAGTAAGCAGAGCTCCTACGAGCAGTACTTC.